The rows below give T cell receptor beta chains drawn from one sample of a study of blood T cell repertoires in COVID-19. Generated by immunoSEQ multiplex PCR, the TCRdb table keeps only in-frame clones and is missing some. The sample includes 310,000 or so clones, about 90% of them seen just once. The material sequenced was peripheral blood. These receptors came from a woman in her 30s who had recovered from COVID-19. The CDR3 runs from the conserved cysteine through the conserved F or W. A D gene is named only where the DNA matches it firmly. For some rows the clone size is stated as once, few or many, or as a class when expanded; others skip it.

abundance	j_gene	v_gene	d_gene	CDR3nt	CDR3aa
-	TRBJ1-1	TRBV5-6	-	TGTGCCAGCAGCTTGGATGGAGACACTGAAGCTTTCTTT	CASSLDGDTEAFF
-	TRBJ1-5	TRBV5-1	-	TGCGCCAGCAGCTTGGGGGTGGGGGCACAGCCCCAGCATTTT	CASSLGVGAQPQHF
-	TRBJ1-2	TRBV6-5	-	TGTGCCAGCAGTTACACTACCGACGGGGGCTATGGCTACACCTTC	CASSYTTDGGYGYTF
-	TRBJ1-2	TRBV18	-	TGTGCCAGCTCACCACCCGGGACATATGATGGCTACACCTTC	CASSPPGTYDGYTF
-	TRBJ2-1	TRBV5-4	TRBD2	TGTGCCAGCAGCTTGGGCACAACTAGCGGGGGTTCCTACAATGAGCAGTTCTTC	CASSLGTTSGGSYNEQFF
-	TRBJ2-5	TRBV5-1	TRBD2	TGCGCCAGCAGCCCCCGGGACTATCGGGAGACCCAGTACTTC	CASSPRDYRETQYF
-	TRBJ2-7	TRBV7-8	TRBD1	TGTGCCAGCACCGACGGACAGGGGGTCTCCTACGAGCAGTACTTC	CASTDGQGVSYEQYF
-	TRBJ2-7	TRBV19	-	TGTGCCAGTAGGGCCGGGGGAGCCTACGAGCAGTACTTC	CASRAGGAYEQYF
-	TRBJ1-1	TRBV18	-	TGTGCCAGCTCGCAGGAAATACGAACAGGGACCCGGGGAAACACTGAAGCTTTCTTT	CASSQEIRTGTRGNTEAFF
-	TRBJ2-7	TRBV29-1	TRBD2	TGCAGCGTTGACGGGACTAGCGGATCCTACGAGCAGTACTTC	CSVDGTSGSYEQYF
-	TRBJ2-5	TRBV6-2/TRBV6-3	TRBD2	TGTGCCAGCAGTTACTCACGCGGGGGACTAGCGGAGCGACCCGAACAAGAGACCCAGTACTTC	CASSYSRGGLAERPEQETQYF
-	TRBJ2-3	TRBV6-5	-	TGTGCCAGCAATAGAGGCACAGATACGCAGTATTTT	CASNRGTDTQYF
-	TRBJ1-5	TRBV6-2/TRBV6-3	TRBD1	TGTGCCAGCAGTCATTCCAAGGACAGGGGCACCATCCAGCCCCAGCATTTT	CASSHSKDRGTIQPQHF
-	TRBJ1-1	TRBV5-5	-	TGTGCCAGCAGCTTTCCAGTCGGAGGGGAAGCTTTCTTT	CASSFPVGGEAFF
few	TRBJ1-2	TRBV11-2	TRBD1	TGTGCCAGCAGCCCAAATCGACAGGGGGCTCGTGGCTACACCTTC	CASSPNRQGARGYTF
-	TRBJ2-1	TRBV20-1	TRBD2	TGCAGTGCTAGTTCGTTGAGCGGGAGCAACTACAATGAGCAGTTCTTC	CSASSLSGSNYNEQFF
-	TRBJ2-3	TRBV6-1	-	TGTGCCAGCAGTGAAGGGGTCCGGGTCACAGATACGCAGTATTTT	CASSEGVRVTDTQYF
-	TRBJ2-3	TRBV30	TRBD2	TGTGCCTGGATGAGCGGGGGGGGCACAGATACGCAGTATTTT	CAWMSGGGTDTQYF
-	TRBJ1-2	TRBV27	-	TGTGCCAGCCGTTTCTCAGGGGACTATGGCTACACCTTC	CASRFSGDYGYTF
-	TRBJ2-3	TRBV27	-	TGTGCCAGCAGTTTATCGACGGGGGCAGATACGCAGTATTTT	CASSLSTGADTQYF
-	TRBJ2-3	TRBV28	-	TGTGCCAGCAGCCCAGGGGCTCCCACAGATACGCAGTATTTT	CASSPGAPTDTQYF
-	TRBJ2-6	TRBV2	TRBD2	TGTGCCAGCATTGTGGGGGGGACTGGGGCCAACGTCCTGACTTTC	CASIVGGTGANVLTF
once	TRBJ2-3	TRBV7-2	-	TGTGCCAGCAGCCCAGAAGGGACTAGCACAGATACGCAGTATTTT	CASSPEGTSTDTQYF
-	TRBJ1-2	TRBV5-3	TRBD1	TGTGCCAGACAACGGGACAGGAGGATCTATGGCTACACCTTC	CARQRDRRIYGYTF
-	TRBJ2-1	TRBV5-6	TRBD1	TGTGCCAGCAGCTTGGGACAGGGCTACAATGAGCAGTTCTTC	CASSLGQGYNEQFF
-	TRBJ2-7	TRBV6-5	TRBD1	TGTGCCAGCAGCGGGACAGGCTACGAGCAGTACTTC	CASSGTGYEQYF
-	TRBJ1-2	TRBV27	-	TGTGCCAGCCGCCCCCCAGGATACGGCTATGGCTACACCTTC	CASRPPGYGYGYTF
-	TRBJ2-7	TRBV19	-	TGTGCCAGTAGTATGGCGATGGGCCACGAGCAGTACTTC	CASSMAMGHEQYF
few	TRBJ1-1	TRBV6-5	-	TGTGCCAGCACGGGGTTCGGCCGTGAAGCTTTCTTT	CASTGFGREAFF
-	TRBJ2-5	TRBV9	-	TGTGCCAGCAGCGTAGCGGGAACAGGGTTGGAGACCCAGTACTTC	CASSVAGTGLETQYF
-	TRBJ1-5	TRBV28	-	TGTGCCAGCAGTTTAGTGTCAGGGTATCAGCCCCAGCATTTT	CASSLVSGYQPQHF
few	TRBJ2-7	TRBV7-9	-	TGTGCCAGCAGCGTCGTCCTTTACGAGCAGTACTTC	CASSVVLYEQYF
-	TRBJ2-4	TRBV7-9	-	TGTGCCAGCAGCTCCCCTTCCAACATTCAGTACTTC	CASSSPSNIQYF
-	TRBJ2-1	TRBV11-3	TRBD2	TGTGCCAGCAGCTTAGGATCTAGCGGGAAGTACAATGAGCAGTTCTTC	CASSLGSSGKYNEQFF
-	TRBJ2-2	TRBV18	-	TGTGCCAGCCAACCCGGACTTGTCACCGGGGAGCTGTTTTTT	CASQPGLVTGELFF
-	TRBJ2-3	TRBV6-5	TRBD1	TGTGCCAGCGGGGGACAGGGCGGGGCAGATACGCAGTATTTT	CASGGQGGADTQYF
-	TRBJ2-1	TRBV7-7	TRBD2	TGTGCTAGCAGCTTACGACTAGCGGGAGGTGGGTCCTACAATGAGCAGTTCTTC	CASSLRLAGGGSYNEQFF